Each of the 5 T cell receptor beta chains below was sequenced from the same sample in a study of radiotherapy plus CTLA-4 blockade in lung cancer. Generated by immunoSEQ multiplex PCR, the TCRdb table keeps only in-frame clones and is missing some. The sample contains around 70,000 clones, over 75% of which appear only once. This specimen was peripheral blood, taken from a patient treated with radiotherapy plus ipilimumab. Every receptor here comes from a human donor with non-small cell lung cancer that progressed on radiotherapy plus ipilimumab.

This clone was picked up one time. The chain employs TRBV7-3 and TRBJ2-3; weak D call: TRBD1 (6 bases). Between the trimmed V and J ends, which lost 0 bases and 4 bases, there was a span of 14 bases. This CDR3 is 16 amino acids long. Per germline, CDR1 SGHTA and CDR2 FQGTGA. In DNA, the CDR3 is TGTGCCAGCAGCTTAACGTCAGGGGCAAGTTCAGATACGCAGTATTTT. Encoded protein: CASSLTSGASSDTQYF.

The gene calls are TRBV4-2 and TRBJ2-3, with 11 bases fitting TRBD2. CDR1 LGHNA and CDR2 YNFKEQ come from the germline V gene. There are 17 residues in the CDR3. V lost 1 base and J lost 4; bases outside the gene matches: 7. The CDR3 loop is CASSQVPLAGVADTQYF. DNA of the CDR3: TGTGCCAGCAGCCAAGTACCACTAGCGGGAGTGGCAGATACGCAGTATTTT.

This clone was seen once. The gene calls are TRBV25-1 and TRBJ2-5, with D perhaps given as TRBD1 or TRBD2 (5 bases each). V lost 1 base and J 5 bases, leaving 8 bases between the germline ends. CDR3 length equals 13 residues. Germline V gives CDR1 MGHDK, CDR2 SYGVNS. CDR3 protein: CASSEFGTETQYF. Written as DNA, the CDR3 is TGTGCCAGCAGTGAATTTGGGACGGAGACCCAGTACTTC.

This chain joins TRBV30 and TRBJ2-4; D is uncertain. With 2 bases removed from V and 8 bases from J, the gap between germline ends came to 7 bases. The germline V gene encodes CDR1 GTSNPN and CDR2 SVGIG (reference sequence). The CDR3 loop spans 11 amino acids. DNA for the CDR3: TGTGCCTGGAGTCTTGGGGACATTCAGTACTTC. Its translation is CAWSLGDIQYF.

This chain uses TRBV10-1 with TRBJ2-1; D remains ambiguous. Trimming cost V 3 bases and J 4 bases, with 7 bases left between them. This CDR3 is 13 amino acids long. CDR1 is WNHNN and CDR2 is SYGVQD in the germline V gene (reference sequence). CDR3 DNA sequence: TGCGCCAGCAGTGAAACGGTATACAATGAGCAGTTCTTC. It codes for CASSETVYNEQFF.